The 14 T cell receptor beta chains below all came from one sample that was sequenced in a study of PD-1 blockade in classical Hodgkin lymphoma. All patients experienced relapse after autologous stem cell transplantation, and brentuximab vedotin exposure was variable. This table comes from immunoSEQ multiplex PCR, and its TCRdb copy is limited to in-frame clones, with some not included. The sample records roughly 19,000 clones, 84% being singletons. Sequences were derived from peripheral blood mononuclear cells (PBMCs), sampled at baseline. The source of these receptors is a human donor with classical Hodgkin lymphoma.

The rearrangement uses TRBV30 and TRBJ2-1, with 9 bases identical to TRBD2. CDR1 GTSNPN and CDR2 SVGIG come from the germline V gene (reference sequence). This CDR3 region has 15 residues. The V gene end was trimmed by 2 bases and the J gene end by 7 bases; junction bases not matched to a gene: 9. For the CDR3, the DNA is TGTGCCTGGAGTAGGACCAGCGGGGGGTGGAATGAGCAGTTCTTC. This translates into CAWSRTSGGWNEQFF.

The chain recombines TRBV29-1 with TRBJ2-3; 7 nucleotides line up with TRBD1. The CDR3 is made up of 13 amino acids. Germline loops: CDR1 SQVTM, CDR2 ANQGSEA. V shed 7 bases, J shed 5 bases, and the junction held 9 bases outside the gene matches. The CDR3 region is CSAETGLGDTQYF. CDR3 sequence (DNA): TGCAGCGCCGAGACAGGGCTTGGAGATACGCAGTATTTT.

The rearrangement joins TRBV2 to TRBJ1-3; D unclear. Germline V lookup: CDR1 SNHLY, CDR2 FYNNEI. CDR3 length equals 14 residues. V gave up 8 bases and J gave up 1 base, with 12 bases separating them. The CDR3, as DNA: TGTGCCAGCGGCGGGATAGAATCTGGAAACACCATATATTTT. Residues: CASGGIESGNTIYF.

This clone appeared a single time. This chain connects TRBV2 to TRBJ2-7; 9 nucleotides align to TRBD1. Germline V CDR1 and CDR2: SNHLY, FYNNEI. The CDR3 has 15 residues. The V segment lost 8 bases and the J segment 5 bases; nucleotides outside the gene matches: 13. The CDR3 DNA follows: TGTGCCAGCCGAGTACCGGGACAGGGAGACCACGAGCAGTACTTC. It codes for CASRVPGQGDHEQYF.

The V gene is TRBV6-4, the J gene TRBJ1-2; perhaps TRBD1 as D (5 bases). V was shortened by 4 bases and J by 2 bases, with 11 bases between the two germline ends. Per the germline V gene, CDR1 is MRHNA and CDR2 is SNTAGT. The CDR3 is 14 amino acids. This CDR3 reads CASSAGTGNYGYTF. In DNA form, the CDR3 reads TGTGCCAGCAGTGCTGGGACGGGAAACTATGGCTACACCTTC.

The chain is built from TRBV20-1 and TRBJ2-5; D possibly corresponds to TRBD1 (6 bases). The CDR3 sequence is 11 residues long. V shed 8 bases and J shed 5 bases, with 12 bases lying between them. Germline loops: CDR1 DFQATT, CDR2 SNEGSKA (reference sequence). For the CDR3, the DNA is TGCAGTAAAGGGGGTACGGAGACCCAGTACTTC. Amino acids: CSKGGTETQYF.

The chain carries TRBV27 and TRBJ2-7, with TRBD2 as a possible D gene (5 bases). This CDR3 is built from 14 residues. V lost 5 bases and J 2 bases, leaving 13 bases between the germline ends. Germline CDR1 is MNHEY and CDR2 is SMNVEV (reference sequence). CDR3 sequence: CASSPGLSTYEQYF. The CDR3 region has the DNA TGTGCCAGCAGTCCCGGACTCTCCACCTACGAGCAGTACTTC.

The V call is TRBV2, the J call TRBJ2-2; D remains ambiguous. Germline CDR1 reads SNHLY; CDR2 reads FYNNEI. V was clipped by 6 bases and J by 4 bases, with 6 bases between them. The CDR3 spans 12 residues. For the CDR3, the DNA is TGTGCCAGCAGAGGCGGCACCGGGGAGCTGTTTTTT. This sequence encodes CASRGGTGELFF. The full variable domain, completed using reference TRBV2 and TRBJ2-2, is EPEVTQTPSHQVTQMGQEVILRCVPISNHLYFYWYRQILGQKVEFLVSFYNNEISEKSEIFDDQFSVERPDGSNFTLKIRSTKLEDSAMYFCASRGGTGELFFGEGSRLTVL.

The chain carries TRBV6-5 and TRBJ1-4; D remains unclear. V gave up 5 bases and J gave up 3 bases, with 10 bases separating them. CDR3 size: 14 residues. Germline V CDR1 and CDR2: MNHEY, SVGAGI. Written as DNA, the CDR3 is TGTGCCAGCAGTATTAGGTTAGCTAATGAAAAACTGTTTTTT. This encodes CASSIRLANEKLFF.

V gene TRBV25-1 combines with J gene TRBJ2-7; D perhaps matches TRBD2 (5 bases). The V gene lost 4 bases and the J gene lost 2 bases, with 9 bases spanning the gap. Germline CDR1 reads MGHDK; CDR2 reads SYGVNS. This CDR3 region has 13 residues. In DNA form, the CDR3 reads TGTGCCAGCAGTGCCGGGATGCCCTACGAGCAGTACTTC. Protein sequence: CASSAGMPYEQYF.

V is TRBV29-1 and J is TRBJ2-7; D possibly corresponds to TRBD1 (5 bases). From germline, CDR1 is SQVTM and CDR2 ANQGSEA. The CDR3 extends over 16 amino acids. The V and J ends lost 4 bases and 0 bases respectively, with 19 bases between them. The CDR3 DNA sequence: TGCAGCGTTGTTCACGGCGTGACAGCAAGCTCCTACGAGCAGTACTTC. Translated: CSVVHGVTASSYEQYF.

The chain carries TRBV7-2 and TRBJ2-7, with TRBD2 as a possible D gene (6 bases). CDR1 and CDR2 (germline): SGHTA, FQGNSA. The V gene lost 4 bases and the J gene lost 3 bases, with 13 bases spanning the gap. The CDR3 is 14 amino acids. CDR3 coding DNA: TGTGCCAGCAGCTGGGGCCTGGGGGGCTACGAGCAGTACTTC. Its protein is CASSWGLGGYEQYF.

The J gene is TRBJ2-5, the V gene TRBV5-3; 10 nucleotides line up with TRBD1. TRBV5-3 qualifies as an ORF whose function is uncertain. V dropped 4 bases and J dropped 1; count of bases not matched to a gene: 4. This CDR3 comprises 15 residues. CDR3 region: CARSRGQGCQETQYF. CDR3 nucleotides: TGTGCCAGAAGCAGGGGACAGGGGTGCCAAGAGACCCAGTACTTC.

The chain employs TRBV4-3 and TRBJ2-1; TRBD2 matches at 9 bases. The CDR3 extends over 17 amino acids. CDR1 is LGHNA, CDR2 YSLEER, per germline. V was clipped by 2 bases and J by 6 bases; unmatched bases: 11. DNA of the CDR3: TGCGCCAGCAGCCAAACGCATCTCGCGGGGGGGTTCAATGAGCAGTTCTTC. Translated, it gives CASSQTHLAGGFNEQFF.